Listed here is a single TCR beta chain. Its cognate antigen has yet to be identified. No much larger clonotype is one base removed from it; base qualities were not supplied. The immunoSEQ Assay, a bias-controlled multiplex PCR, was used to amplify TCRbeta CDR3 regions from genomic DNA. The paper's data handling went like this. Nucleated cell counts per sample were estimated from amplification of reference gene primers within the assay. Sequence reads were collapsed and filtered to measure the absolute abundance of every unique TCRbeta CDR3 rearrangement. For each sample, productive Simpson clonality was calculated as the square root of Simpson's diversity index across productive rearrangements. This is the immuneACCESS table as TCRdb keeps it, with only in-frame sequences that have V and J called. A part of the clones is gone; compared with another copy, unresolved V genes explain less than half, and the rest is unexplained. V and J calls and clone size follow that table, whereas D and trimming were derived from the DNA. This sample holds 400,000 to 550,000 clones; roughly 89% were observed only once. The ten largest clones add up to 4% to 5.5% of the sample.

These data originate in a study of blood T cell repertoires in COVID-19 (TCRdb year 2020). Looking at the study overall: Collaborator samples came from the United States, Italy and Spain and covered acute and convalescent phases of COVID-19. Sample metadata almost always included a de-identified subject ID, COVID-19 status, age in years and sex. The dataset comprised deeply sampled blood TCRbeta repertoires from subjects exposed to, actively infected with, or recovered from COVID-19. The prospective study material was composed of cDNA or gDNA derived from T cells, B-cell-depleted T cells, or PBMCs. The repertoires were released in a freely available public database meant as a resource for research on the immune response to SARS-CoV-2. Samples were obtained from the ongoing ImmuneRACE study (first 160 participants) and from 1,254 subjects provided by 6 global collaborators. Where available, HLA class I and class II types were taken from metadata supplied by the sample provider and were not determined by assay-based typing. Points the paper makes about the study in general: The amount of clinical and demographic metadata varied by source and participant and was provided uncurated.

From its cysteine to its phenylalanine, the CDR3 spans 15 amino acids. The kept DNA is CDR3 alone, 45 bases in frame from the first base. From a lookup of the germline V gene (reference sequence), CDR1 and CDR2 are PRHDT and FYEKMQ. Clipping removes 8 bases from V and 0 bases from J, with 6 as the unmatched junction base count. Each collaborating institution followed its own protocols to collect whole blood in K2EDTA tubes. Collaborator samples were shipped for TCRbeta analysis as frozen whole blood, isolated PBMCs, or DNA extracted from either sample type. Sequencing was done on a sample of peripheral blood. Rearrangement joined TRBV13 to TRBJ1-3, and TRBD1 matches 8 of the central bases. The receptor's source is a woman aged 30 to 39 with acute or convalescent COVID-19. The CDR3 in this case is CASLRTGSSGNTIYF. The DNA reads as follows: TGTGCCAGCTTACGGACAGGGAGCTCTGGAAACACCATATATTTT.